This T cell receptor beta chain was captured in a study of post-analysis software for immune sequencing data. Looking at the study overall: Courses of disease covered relapsing-remitting, secondary progressive and progressive-relapsing multiple sclerosis.

Only a few counts were recorded for this clonotype. Presence of unique molecular identifiers characterized the TCR beta cDNA libraries. TCRdb used MiXCR to reprocess the PCR reads, holding one entry per CDR3 protein. The sample lists approximately 630,000 distinct CDR3 sequences; roughly three fifths were seen once. This clonotype was obtained from a girl aged 2-15 years with multiple sclerosis. Sequencing was performed on blood.

The chain's CDR3 is CASRDRVTDTQYF. CDR3 DNA: TGTGCCAGCCGGGACAGGGTCACAGATACGCAGTATTTT. The chain carries TRBV7-2 and TRBJ2-3; TRBD1 matches 9 bases. J was trimmed by 2 bases and V by 8 bases; bases with no gene match: 2. This CDR3 comprises 13 residues. Germline V lookup: CDR1 SGHTA, CDR2 FQGNSA.